This record concerns one T cell receptor beta chain sequence. Its antigen is currently unknown. In the PCR, 60 Vbeta and 13 Jbeta primers were used. Sequencing used immunoSEQ multiplex PCR; TCRdb keeps in-frame clones, though not all of them. The sample lists 110,000 or so clones; around 77% were seen once. This sample was taken from a study of cytomegalovirus exposure and HLA in healthy donors. Overall study findings and caveats: An Asian-associated ancestry cluster reportedly showed fewer N-insertions than the roughly 670-donor mean in a later analysis. Later, an analysis showed that TCR beta chains associated with HLA were more clonally expanded than others that were equally common.

Trimming pared 0 bases from V and 8 bases from J, leaving 10 bases between. The CDR3 has 13 residues. CDR1 and CDR2 from the germline V gene are SGHRS and YFSETQ. V and J are TRBV5-1 and TRBJ2-3, with D maybe TRBD1 (6 bases). The TCR comes from a woman in her 30s in good health and CMV-seropositive. The specimen was PBMCs. In DNA, the CDR3 is TGCGCCAGCAGCTTGGAGCCACAGGGTACGCAGTATTTT. It specifies CASSLEPQGTQYF.